Shown below are 22 T cell receptor beta chains from a single sample sequenced in a study of blood T cell repertoires in COVID-19. The repertoire was sequenced with immunoSEQ multiplex PCR; TCRdb's copy has only in-frame clones and lacks some. The sample holds tens of thousands of clones, approximately 86% seen once. The sample consisted of peripheral blood. The receptors originated from a man in his forties with acute or convalescent COVID-19.

The chain carries TRBV5-4 and TRBJ1-1, with D hard to call. Trimming pared 0 bases from V and 0 bases from J, leaving 6 bases between. The CDR3 contains 14 residues. The germline V gene has CDR1 SGHNT and CDR2 YYREEE (reference sequence). The CDR3 DNA is TGTGCCAGCAGCTTGGCGAGGGTGAACACTGAAGCTTTCTTT. Protein sequence: CASSLARVNTEAFF.

The chain links TRBV11-2 to TRBJ1-2, with D possibly matching TRBD1 (6 bases). The CDR3 has 16 amino acids. Per germline, CDR1 SGHAT and CDR2 FQNNGV. The V gene lost 5 bases and the J gene lost 3 bases, with 19 bases spanning the gap. CDR3 DNA: TGTGCCAGCAGCCCACCCTCAGCGGGGGCTGACTATGGCTACACCTTC. It translates to CASSPPSAGADYGYTF. Full variable domain (remainder filled in from reference TRBV11-2 and TRBJ1-2): EAGVAQSPRYKIIEKRQSVAFWCNPISGHATLYWYQQILGQGPKLLIQFQNNGVVDDSQLPKDRFSAERLKGVDSTLKIQPAKLEDSAVYLCASSPPSAGADYGYTFGSGTRLTVV.

The chain has TRBV14 and TRBJ1-2; a weak D match, TRBD1 (5 bases). The V end lost 3 bases, the J end lost 4 bases, and 9 bases lay between the germline ends. This CDR3 spans 13 amino acids. Germline CDR1 and CDR2: SGHDN and FVKESK. CDR3 coding DNA: TGTGCCAGCAGCCAGGGGACTTTCTATGGCTACACCTTC. Its protein product is CASSQGTFYGYTF.

This clone was picked up one time. This sequence joins TRBV5-1 and TRBJ2-7, with TRBD1 identical over 9 bases. The ends lost 4 bases at V and 3 bases at J; junction bases unmatched: 11. CDR1 and CDR2 (germline): SGHRS, YFSETQ. The CDR3 totals 16 residues. The CDR3 loop is CASSTGTGFEHYEQYF. CDR3 bases: TGCGCCAGCAGCACCGGGACAGGGTTCGAGCACTACGAGCAGTACTTC.

This clone has just one count. V and J are TRBV6-5 and TRBJ2-7; D unclear. The CDR3 loop spans 13 amino acids. From germline, CDR1 is MNHEY and CDR2 SVGAGI. Trimming stripped 4 bases from V and 9 bases from J, with 16 bases between. The CDR3 DNA reads TGTGCCAGCAGTTCAAACCGACATACTCGGCAGTACTTC. Its protein is CASSSNRHTRQYF.

The V gene is TRBV5-4, the J gene TRBJ2-5; D is possibly TRBD1 (6 bases). CDR3 length equals 12 residues. The V gene's germline CDR1 is SGHNT and CDR2 YYREEE (reference sequence). The ends were cut back, 2 bases at V and 6 bases at J, with 8 bases in the middle. The CDR3: CASSFTGQTQYF. The CDR3 DNA is TGTGCCAGCAGCTTCACAGGGCAGACCCAGTACTTC.

The J gene is TRBJ1-1, the V gene TRBV18, with D unclear. V lost 3 bases, J lost 4 bases, and 9 bases lay in between. CDR3 length equals 13 residues. The V gene's germline CDR1 is KGHSH and CDR2 LQKENI. CDR3 loop: CASSPGIPTEAFF. The CDR3 DNA sequence: TGTGCCAGCTCACCCGGGATTCCCACTGAAGCTTTCTTT.

The genes are TRBV18 and TRBJ1-1; no clear D. This CDR3 is built from 16 residues. Germline V gene data show CDR1 as KGHSH and CDR2 as LQKENI. Trimming took 2 bases from V and 3 from J, leaving 16 bases between them. The CDR3 DNA follows: TGTGCCAGCTCACCAGATCTTGGGCAGACGCACACTGAAGCTTTCTTT. As protein: CASSPDLGQTHTEAFF.

The chain employs TRBV15 and TRBJ1-1, with 8 bases fitting TRBD1. CDR3 length equals 13 residues. V was clipped by 4 bases and J by 11 bases; unmatched bases: 9. Looked up from germline, CDR1 is LNHNV and CDR2 is YYDKDF (reference sequence). CDR3 loop: CATSTWDRLSAFF. The CDR3 DNA sequence: TGTGCCACCAGCACATGGGACAGGTTATCGGCTTTCTTT.

The rearrangement uses TRBV4-2 and TRBJ2-1; TRBD2 matches at 16 bases. Germline trimming cut 1 base from V and 2 bases from J; bases unmatched to any gene: 8. The germline V gene encodes CDR1 LGHNA and CDR2 YNFKEQ. This CDR3 spans 20 amino acids. CDR3 coding DNA: TGTGCCAGCAGCCAAGTCCCCGGGACTAGCGGGGGGGCCCCCTACAATGAGCAGTTCTTC. Encoded protein: CASSQVPGTSGGAPYNEQFF.

DNA of the CDR3: TGCGCCAGCAGTGAGGGACAGGCGAGATCCTACGAGCAGTACTTC. Translated: CASSEGQARSYEQYF. The chain carries TRBV10-1 and TRBJ2-7; TRBD1 matches 7 bases. Germline CDR1 is WNHNN and CDR2 is SYGVQD (reference sequence). This CDR3 spans 15 amino acids. The trim removed 2 bases at V and 1 base at J, leaving 5 bases unmatched.

This clone was found a few times. The V call is TRBV3-1 (or the pseudogene TRBV3-2), the J call TRBJ1-2, with 9 bases that match TRBD1. The CDR3 is made up of 14 amino acids. Germline CDR1 LGHDT, CDR2 YNNKEL (reference sequence). The J segment lost 6 bases and the V segment lost 1 base, leaving 3 bases of the junction unmatched. CDR3 protein: CASSQGGTGNGYTF. As DNA, the CDR3 is TGTGCCAGCAGCCAAGGGGGGACAGGGAATGGCTACACCTTC.

The CDR3: CASRLTSGEETQYF. For the CDR3, the DNA is TGTGCCAGCAGATTAACTAGCGGGGAAGAGACCCAGTACTTC. The chain carries TRBV2 and TRBJ2-5, with 10 bases matching TRBD2. The CDR3 covers 14 residues. J gave up 3 bases and V 6 bases, and 4 bases lay outside the gene matches. Germline V gene data show CDR1 as SNHLY and CDR2 as FYNNEI.

The chain links TRBV5-6 to TRBJ2-4; TRBD1 matches 7 bases. This CDR3 comprises 16 residues. Trimming took 5 bases from V and 0 from J; bases not matched to a gene: 8. Looked up from germline, CDR1 is SGHDT and CDR2 is YYEEEE. CDR3 amino acids: CASSGGQPLAKNIQYF. In DNA, the CDR3 is TGTGCCAGCAGTGGGGGACAGCCACTAGCCAAAAACATTCAGTACTTC.

This clone was seen a single time. The chain is built from TRBV19 and TRBJ1-4; no reliable D call. V dropped 3 bases and J dropped 8 bases, with 13 bases sitting between them. Germline V gene lookup returns CDR1 LNHDA and CDR2 SQIVND (reference sequence). This CDR3 has 14 amino acids. The CDR3 is CASSMESLREKLFF. The CDR3 region has the DNA TGTGCCAGTAGTATGGAGAGCTTACGGGAAAAACTGTTTTTT.

This chain joins TRBV19 and TRBJ2-3, with 14 bases lining up with TRBD2. Looked up from germline, CDR1 is LNHDA and CDR2 is SQIVND (reference sequence). This CDR3 region has 21 residues. V gave up 7 bases and J gave up 5 bases; unmatched junction bases: 23. CDR3 sequence: CASKDVVYGETSGGAGDTQYF. DNA of the CDR3: TGTGCCAGTAAGGATGTAGTCTACGGCGAGACTAGCGGGGGGGCCGGAGATACGCAGTATTTT.

The chain has TRBV5-1 and TRBJ1-1; no definite D call. Germline V gene data show CDR1 as SGHRS and CDR2 as YFSETQ. CDR3 length equals 16 residues. V was cut by 2 bases and J by 7 bases, with 21 bases left in between. This CDR3 is CASSFYMVRESGEAFF. Here the CDR3 DNA reads TGCGCCAGCAGCTTTTATATGGTTCGGGAAAGCGGTGAAGCTTTCTTT.

This clone was seen once. This sequence joins TRBV21-1 and TRBJ2-7; the DNA was not used to check the table's D call, TRBD1. TRBV21-1 is a listed pseudogene. The CDR3 sequence is 16 residues long. The CDR3 DNA reads TGTGCCAGCAGCAGGGGGCGACAGACCCTCTCCTACGAGCAGTACTTC. Translation gives CASSRGRQTLSYEQYF.

This chain links TRBV7-3 with TRBJ1-1; no clear D gene. Trimming shortened V by 5 bases and J by 1 base, and 8 bases separated the two germline ends. Germline CDR1 SGHTA, CDR2 FQGTGA. This CDR3 region has 13 residues. The CDR3 DNA sequence: TGTGCCAGCAGCGCGTCGAAGAACACTGAAGCTTTCTTT. Protein sequence: CASSASKNTEAFF.

The chain carries TRBV16 and TRBJ2-2, with a tentative D call TRBD2 (6 bases). Trimming stripped 4 bases from V and 1 base from J, with 13 bases between. CDR3 length: 16 amino acids. Germline CDR1 is KGHSY and CDR2 is FQNENV. In DNA form, the CDR3 reads TGTGCCAGCAGCCGCTCTGTGCGGGGGAACACCGGGGAGCTGTTTTTT. It specifies CASSRSVRGNTGELFF.

The V gene is TRBV19, the J gene TRBJ2-6; D is possibly TRBD2 (6 bases). CDR1 is LNHDA, CDR2 SQIVND, per germline (reference sequence). V lost 2 bases and J lost 1, with 9 bases in between. The CDR3 spans 16 residues. The CDR3 loop is CASSITGGSGANVLTF. CDR3 sequence (DNA): TGTGCCAGTAGTATAACCGGAGGGTCTGGGGCCAACGTCCTGACTTTC.

DNA for the CDR3: TGTGCCACCAGTACCCGGAGCACAGATACGCAGTATTTT. It encodes CATSTRSTDTQYF. The rearrangement uses TRBV24-1 and TRBJ2-3; no clear D. V gave up 6 bases and J gave up 0 bases, with 6 bases separating them. This CDR3 region has 13 residues. Germline V gene sequence: CDR1 KGHDR, CDR2 SFDVKD.